A selection of T cell receptor beta chains follows, all from one sample in a study of cytomegalovirus exposure and HLA in healthy donors. Only in-frame clones appear in the TCRdb table, and some are missing; sequencing was by immunoSEQ multiplex PCR. The profile shows about 67,000 clones, around 80% of them singletons. Sequenced sample: PBMCs. These receptors all come from a man aged 40-55 years in good health and CMV-seronegative. Both conserved end residues are trimmed from each CDR3.

J: TRBJ2-7; V: TRBV28; length: 11; CDR3: ASSSGFYYEQY
J: TRBJ2-5; V: TRBV7-9; length: 12; CDR3: ASSLVGSRETQY
J: TRBJ2-1; V: TRBV21-1; length: 13; CDR3: ASTKAQGGYNEQF
J: TRBJ2-5; V: TRBV27; length: 16; CDR3: ASSPGLAGGLHLSAQY
J: TRBJ2-7; V: TRBV27; length: 13; CDR3: ASSLGTGNPYEQY
J: TRBJ1-4; V: TRBV18; length: 11; CDR3: ASSPPQGVELF
J: TRBJ2-6; V: TRBV5-4; length: 11; CDR3: ASSTRGANVLT
J: TRBJ2-1; V: TRBV9; length: 13; CDR3: ASSSSRGRGLEQF
J: TRBJ2-2; V: TRBV7-6; length: 13; CDR3: ASSPGTGRTGELF
J: TRBJ2-2; V: TRBV2; length: 13; CDR3: ASTPRRGGAGELF
J: TRBJ1-1; V: TRBV11-3; length: 13; CDR3: ASSLEPGQNTEAF
J: TRBJ1-2; V: TRBV4-1; length: 12; CDR3: ASSQEGGRDGYT
J: TRBJ2-3; V: TRBV6-4; length: 13; CDR3: ASSAAGVQKDMQY
J: TRBJ1-4; V: TRBV5-6; length: 12; CDR3: ASSLGQSVGKLF
J: TRBJ2-7; V: TRBV28; length: 11; CDR3: ASSGGQSYEQY
J: TRBJ1-3; V: TRBV5-6; length: 13; CDR3: ASSTRGKIGNTIY
J: TRBJ2-1; V: TRBV2; length: 11; CDR3: ASSGGLGTNRF
J: TRBJ2-4; V: TRBV4-1; length: 16; CDR3: ASSQDGEAGVAKNIQY
J: TRBJ2-5; V: TRBV5-1; length: 11; CDR3: ASSPDRDETQY
J: TRBJ1-5; V: TRBV7-2; length: 12; CDR3: ASSPGQGNQPQH